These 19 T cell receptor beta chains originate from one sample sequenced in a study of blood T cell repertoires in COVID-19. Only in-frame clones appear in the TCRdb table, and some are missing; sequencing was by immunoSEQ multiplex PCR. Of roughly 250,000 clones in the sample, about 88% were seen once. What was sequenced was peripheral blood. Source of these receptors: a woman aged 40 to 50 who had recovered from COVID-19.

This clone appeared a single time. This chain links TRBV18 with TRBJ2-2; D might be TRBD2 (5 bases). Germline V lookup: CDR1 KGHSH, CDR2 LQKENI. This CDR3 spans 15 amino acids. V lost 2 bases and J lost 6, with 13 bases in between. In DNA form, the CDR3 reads TGTGCCAGCTCACCAGACTCCGGGGTTGCCGGGGAGCTGTTTTTT. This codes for CASSPDSGVAGELFF.

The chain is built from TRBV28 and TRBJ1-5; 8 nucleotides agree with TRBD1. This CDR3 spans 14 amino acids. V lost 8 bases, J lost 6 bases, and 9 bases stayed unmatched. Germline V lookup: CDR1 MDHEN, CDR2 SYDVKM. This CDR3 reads CASERTGNSQPQHF. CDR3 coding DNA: TGTGCCAGCGAGAGGACAGGGAATTCTCAGCCCCAGCATTTT. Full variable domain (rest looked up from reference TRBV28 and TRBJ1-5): DVKVTQSSRYLVKRTGEKVFLECVQDMDHENMFWYRQDPGLGLRLIYFSYDVKMKEKGDIPEGYSVSREKKERFSLILESASTNQTSMYLCASERTGNSQPQHFGDGTRLSIL.

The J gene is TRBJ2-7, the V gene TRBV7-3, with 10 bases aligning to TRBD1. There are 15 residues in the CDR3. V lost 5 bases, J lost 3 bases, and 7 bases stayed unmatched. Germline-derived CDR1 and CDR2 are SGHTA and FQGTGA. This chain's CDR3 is CASSLGQGGGYEQYF. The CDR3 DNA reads TGTGCCAGCAGCCTAGGACAGGGGGGCGGCTACGAGCAGTACTTC.

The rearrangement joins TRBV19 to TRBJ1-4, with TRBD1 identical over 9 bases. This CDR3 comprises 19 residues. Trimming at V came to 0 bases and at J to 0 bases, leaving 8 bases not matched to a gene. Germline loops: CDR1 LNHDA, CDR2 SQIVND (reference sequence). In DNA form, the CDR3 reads TGTGCCAGTAGTATAGATACCGGGACAGGGACTTCAACTAATGAAAAACTGTTTTTT. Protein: CASSIDTGTGTSTNEKLFF.

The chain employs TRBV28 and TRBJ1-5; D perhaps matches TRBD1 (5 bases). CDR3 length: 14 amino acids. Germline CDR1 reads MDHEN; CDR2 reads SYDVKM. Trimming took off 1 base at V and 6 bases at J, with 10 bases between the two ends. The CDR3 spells CASSLLGVGQPQHF. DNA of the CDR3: TGTGCCAGCAGTTTATTAGGGGTCGGTCAGCCCCAGCATTTT.

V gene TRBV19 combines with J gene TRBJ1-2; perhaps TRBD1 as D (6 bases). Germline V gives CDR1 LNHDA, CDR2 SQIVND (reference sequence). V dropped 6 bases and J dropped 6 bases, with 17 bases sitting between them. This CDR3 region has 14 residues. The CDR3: CASSTTGGHNGYTF. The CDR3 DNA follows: TGTGCCAGTAGCACCACGGGGGGGCATAATGGCTACACCTTC. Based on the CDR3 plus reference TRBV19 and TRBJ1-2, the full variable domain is DGGITQSPKYLFRKEGQNVTLSCEQNLNHDAMYWYRQDPGQGLRLIYYSQIVNDFQKGDIAEGYSVSREKKESFPLTVTSAQKNPTAFYLCASSTTGGHNGYTFGSGTRLTVV.

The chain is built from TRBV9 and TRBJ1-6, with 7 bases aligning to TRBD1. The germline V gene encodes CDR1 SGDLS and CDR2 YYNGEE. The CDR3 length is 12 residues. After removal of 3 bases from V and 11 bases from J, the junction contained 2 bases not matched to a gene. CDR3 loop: CASSAGQAPLHF. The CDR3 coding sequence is TGTGCCAGCAGCGCCGGACAGGCACCCCTCCACTTT.

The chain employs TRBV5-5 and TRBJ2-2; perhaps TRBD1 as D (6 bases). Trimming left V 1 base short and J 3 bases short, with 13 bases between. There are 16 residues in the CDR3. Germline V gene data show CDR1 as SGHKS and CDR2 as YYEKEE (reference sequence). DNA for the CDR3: TGTGCCAGCAGCTTGTGGTTACAGGGATACACCGGGGAGCTGTTTTTT. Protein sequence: CASSLWLQGYTGELFF.

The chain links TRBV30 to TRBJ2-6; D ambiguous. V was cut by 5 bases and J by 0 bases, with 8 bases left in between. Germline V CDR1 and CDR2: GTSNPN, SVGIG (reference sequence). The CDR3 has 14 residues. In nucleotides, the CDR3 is TGTGCCTGGGTGTCTACCTCTGGGGCCAACGTCCTGACTTTC. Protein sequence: CAWVSTSGANVLTF.

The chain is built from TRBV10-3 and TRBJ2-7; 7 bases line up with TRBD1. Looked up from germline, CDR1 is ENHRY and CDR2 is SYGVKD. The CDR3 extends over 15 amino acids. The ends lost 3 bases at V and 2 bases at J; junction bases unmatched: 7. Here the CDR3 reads CAISDPGQRAYEQYF. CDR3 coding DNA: TGTGCCATCAGTGACCCGGGACAGAGAGCCTACGAGCAGTACTTC.

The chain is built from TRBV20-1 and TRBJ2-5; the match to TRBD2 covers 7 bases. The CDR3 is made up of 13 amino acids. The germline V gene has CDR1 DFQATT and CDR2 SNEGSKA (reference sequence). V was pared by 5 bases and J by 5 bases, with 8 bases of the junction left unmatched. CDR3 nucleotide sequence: TGCAGTGCTCGTGAAGGGCGGGAGGAGACCCAGTACTTC. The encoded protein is CSAREGREETQYF.

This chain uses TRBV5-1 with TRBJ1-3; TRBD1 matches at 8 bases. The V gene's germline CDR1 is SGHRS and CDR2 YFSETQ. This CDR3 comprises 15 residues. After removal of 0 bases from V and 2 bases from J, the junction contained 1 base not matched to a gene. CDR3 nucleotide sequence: TGCGCCAGCAGCTTGGCGACAGGGGCTGGAAACACCATATATTTT. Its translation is CASSLATGAGNTIYF.

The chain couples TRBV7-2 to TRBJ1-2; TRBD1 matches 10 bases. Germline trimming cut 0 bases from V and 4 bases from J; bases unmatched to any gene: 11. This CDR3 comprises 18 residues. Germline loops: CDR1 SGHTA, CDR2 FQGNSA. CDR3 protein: CASSLALSRQGAAYGYTF. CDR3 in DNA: TGTGCCAGCAGCTTAGCGCTATCCCGACAGGGGGCTGCCTATGGCTACACCTTC.

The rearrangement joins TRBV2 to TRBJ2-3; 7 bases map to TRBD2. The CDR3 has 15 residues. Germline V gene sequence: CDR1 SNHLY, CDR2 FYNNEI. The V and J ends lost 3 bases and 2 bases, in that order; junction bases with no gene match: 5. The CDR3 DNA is TGTGCCAGCAGTGAGGCTAGCGGAATCACAGATACGCAGTATTTT. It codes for CASSEASGITDTQYF.

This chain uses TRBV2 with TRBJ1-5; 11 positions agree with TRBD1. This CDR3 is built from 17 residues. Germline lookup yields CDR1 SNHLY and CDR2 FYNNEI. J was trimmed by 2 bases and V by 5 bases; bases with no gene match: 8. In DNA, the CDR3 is TGTGCCAGCAGTCTAGGACAGGGGGCTGTGGGCAATCAGCCCCAGCATTTT. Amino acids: CASSLGQGAVGNQPQHF. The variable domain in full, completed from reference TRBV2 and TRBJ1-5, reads EPEVTQTPSHQVTQMGQEVILRCVPISNHLYFYWYRQILGQKVEFLVSFYNNEISEKSEIFDDQFSVERPDGSNFTLKIRSTKLEDSAMYFCASSLGQGAVGNQPQHFGDGTRLSIL.

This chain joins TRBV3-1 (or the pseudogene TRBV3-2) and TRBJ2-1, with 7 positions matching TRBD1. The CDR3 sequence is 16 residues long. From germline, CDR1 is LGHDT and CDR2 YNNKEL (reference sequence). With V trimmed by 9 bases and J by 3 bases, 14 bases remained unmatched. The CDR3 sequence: CASVGTAGLDYNEQFF. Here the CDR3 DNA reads TGTGCCAGTGTTGGGACAGCAGGTTTGGACTACAATGAGCAGTTCTTC.

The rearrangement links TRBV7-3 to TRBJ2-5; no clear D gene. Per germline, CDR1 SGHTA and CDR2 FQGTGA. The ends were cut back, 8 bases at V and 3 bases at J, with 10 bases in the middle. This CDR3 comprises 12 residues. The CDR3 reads CASSDTEETQYF. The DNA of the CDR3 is TGTGCCAGCTCTGACACAGAAGAGACCCAGTACTTC.

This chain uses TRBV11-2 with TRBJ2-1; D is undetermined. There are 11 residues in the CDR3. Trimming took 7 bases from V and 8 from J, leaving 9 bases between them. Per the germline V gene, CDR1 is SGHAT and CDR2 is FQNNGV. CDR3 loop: CASTVGHEQFF. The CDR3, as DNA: TGTGCCAGCACCGTTGGCCATGAGCAGTTCTTC. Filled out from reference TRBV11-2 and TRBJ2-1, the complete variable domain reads EAGVAQSPRYKIIEKRQSVAFWCNPISGHATLYWYQQILGQGPKLLIQFQNNGVVDDSQLPKDRFSAERLKGVDSTLKIQPAKLEDSAVYLCASTVGHEQFFGPGTRLTVL.

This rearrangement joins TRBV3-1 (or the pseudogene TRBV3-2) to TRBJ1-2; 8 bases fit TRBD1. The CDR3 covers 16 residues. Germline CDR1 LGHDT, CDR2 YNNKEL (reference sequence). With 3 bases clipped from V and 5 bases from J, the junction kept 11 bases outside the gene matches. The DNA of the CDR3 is TGTGCCAGCAGCCATATTTTGACAGGGGCTGAATATGGCTACACCTTC. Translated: CASSHILTGAEYGYTF.